Listed here is a single T cell receptor (beta chain). This specimen belongs to a study of blood T cell repertoires in COVID-19. The wider study: Some COVID-19 samples were acute and others convalescent; all came from the United States, Italy and Spain. PBMCs, B-cell-depleted T cells, or T cells were the source of the cDNA or gDNA that made up the material.

Authors' processing steps: Amplification of reference gene primers was used by the study to estimate nucleated cell counts. Sequenced by immunoSEQ multiplex PCR; TCRdb stores in-frame clones only, minus some. The DNA was the basis for D and trimming; V, J and clone size are from that table. This sample has around 60,000 clones, with approximately 88% found just once. The receptor's source is a human donor in a cohort sampled during active COVID-19. Input material: peripheral blood.

This CDR3 is CAISVGSGTVPDEQYF. The CDR3, as DNA: TGTGCCATCAGTGTCGGGTCCGGGACAGTTCCTGACGAGCAGTACTTC. V is TRBV10-3 and J is TRBJ2-7; 7 bases are shared with TRBD1. CDR3 size: 16 residues. V lost 4 bases, J lost 5 bases, and 14 bases stayed unmatched. Germline lookup yields CDR1 ENHRY and CDR2 SYGVKD.